One and the same sample provided the 18 T cell receptor beta chains below, sequenced in a study of CD8+ T cells in alopecia areata. RNA extraction was followed by reverse transcription into cDNA, which acted as the sequencing template. Assay: immunoSEQ multiplex PCR; the TCRdb copy retains only in-frame clones and omits some. The sample lists 200,000 to 250,000 clones, less than 80% seen once, with around 1.2% in the top ten. Material: CD4+ T cells sorted from blood, obtained at week 0. The receptors were sampled from a human donor with alopecia areata.

In its sample, this clone was seen a few times. The V gene is TRBV4-1, the J gene TRBJ1-5; 8 bases align to TRBD1. Germline V CDR1 and CDR2: MGHRA, YSYEKL. V gave up 4 bases and J gave up 2 bases; unmatched junction bases: 7. The CDR3 length is 16 residues. CDR3 in DNA: TGCGCCAGCAGCCTCCAACCGGGACAGGGCAATCAGCCCCAGCATTTT. The encoded protein is CASSLQPGQGNQPQHF.

V and J are TRBV10-3 and TRBJ2-4, with D possibly called TRBD1 or TRBD2 (7 bases each). Germline values: CDR1 ENHRY, CDR2 SYGVKD. Trimming removed 2 bases at V and 1 base at J, with 15 bases between. The CDR3 totals 17 residues. The CDR3 loop is CAISEEGAREAKNIQYF. As DNA, the CDR3 is TGTGCCATCAGTGAGGAGGGGGCGCGGGAGGCCAAAAACATTCAGTACTTC.

The J gene is TRBJ1-1, the V gene TRBV30, with TRBD1 identical over 12 bases. Losses at the gene ends were 5 bases for V and 11 bases for J; bases not matched to a gene: 12. CDR3 length: 14 residues. Germline V CDR1 and CDR2: GTSNPN, SVGIG (reference sequence). Here the CDR3 DNA reads TGTGCCTGGTCGGCGCCAGGGACAGGGGGCAGTGCTTTCTTT. This encodes CAWSAPGTGGSAFF.

This clone has just one count. The chain has TRBV11-1 and TRBJ1-1; unclear D gene. Germline CDR1 SGHAT, CDR2 FQDESV (reference sequence). With 1 base removed from V and 1 base from J, the gap between germline ends came to 4 bases. The CDR3 has 13 amino acids. The CDR3 spells CASSLEGNTEAFF. CDR3 in DNA: TGTGCCAGCAGCTTAGAGGGGAACACTGAAGCTTTCTTT.

The chain joins TRBV5-6 to TRBJ1-2, with 7 bases identical to TRBD1. This CDR3 has 14 residues. Germline V gene sequence: CDR1 SGHDT, CDR2 YYEEEE. V was pared by 0 bases and J by 6 bases, with 5 bases of the junction left unmatched. CDR3 sequence reads: CASSLVARGDGYTF. CDR3 coding DNA: TGTGCCAGCAGCTTGGTGGCCAGGGGGGATGGCTACACCTTC.

The chain joins TRBV30 to TRBJ1-5; TRBD1 might be the D (5 bases). The germline V gene encodes CDR1 GTSNPN and CDR2 SVGIG (reference sequence). Trimming shortened V by 2 bases and J by 5 bases, and 13 bases separated the two germline ends. The CDR3 has 14 residues. The CDR3 region is CAWSSGLGDQPQHF. Written as DNA, the CDR3 is TGTGCCTGGAGTTCGGGGCTCGGGGATCAGCCCCAGCATTTT.

This chain uses TRBV29-1 with TRBJ2-1; 8 bases align to TRBD2. CDR1 and CDR2 (germline): SQVTM, ANQGSEA. The CDR3 length is 16 residues. V lost 6 bases, J lost 0 bases, and 10 bases stayed unmatched. CDR3 DNA sequence: TGCAGCGTAGTGTTTAGCGGGGTGAGCTCCTACAATGAGCAGTTCTTC. This encodes CSVVFSGVSSYNEQFF.

V and J are TRBV7-8 and TRBJ2-3; the D call may be TRBD1 or TRBD2 (5 bases each). The CDR3 is 15 amino acids. In germline, CDR1 is SGHVS, CDR2 FQNEAQ. The V gene lost 1 base and the J gene lost 2 bases, with 10 bases spanning the gap. DNA of the CDR3: TGTGCCAGCAGCTTAGGGGACCGTGACACAGATACGCAGTATTTT. Protein product: CASSLGDRDTDTQYF.

The rearrangement joins TRBV5-1 to TRBJ2-3; D gene unclear. The V end lost 0 bases, the J end lost 0 bases, and 11 bases lay between the germline ends. Germline lookup yields CDR1 SGHRS and CDR2 YFSETQ. CDR3 length equals 16 residues. In DNA form, the CDR3 reads TGCGCCAGCAGCTTGGGACTCTCTTCAAGCACAGATACGCAGTATTTT. It is translated as CASSLGLSSSTDTQYF. The full variable domain, with the rest looked up from reference TRBV5-1 and TRBJ2-3, is KAGVTQTPRYLIKTRGQQVTLSCSPISGHRSVSWYQQTPGQGLQFLFEYFSETQRNKGNFPGRFSGRQFSNSRSEMNVSTLELGDSALYLCASSLGLSSSTDTQYFGPGTRLTVL.

The chain uses TRBV2 and TRBJ1-5; 7 bases match TRBD1. This CDR3 is built from 15 residues. V was pared by 6 bases and J by 0 bases, with 5 bases of the junction left unmatched. Germline CDR1 SNHLY, CDR2 FYNNEI. DNA for the CDR3: TGTGCCAGCAGCGAGGACAGGTCTAGCAATCAGCCCCAGCATTTT. Translated: CASSEDRSSNQPQHF.

The chain recombines TRBV30 with TRBJ1-2, with TRBD1 identical over 10 bases. Trimming at V came to 3 bases and at J to 1 base, leaving 8 bases not matched to a gene. Germline loops: CDR1 GTSNPN, CDR2 SVGIG (reference sequence). The CDR3 has 16 amino acids. CDR3 coding DNA: TGTGCCTGGAGGAGGGGACAGGGGAGCCATAACTATGGCTACACCTTC. Amino acids: CAWRRGQGSHNYGYTF.

The chain joins TRBV5-1 to TRBJ2-3, with a tentative D call TRBD2 (5 bases). With 0 bases removed from V and 2 bases from J, the gap between germline ends came to 10 bases. Germline lookup yields CDR1 SGHRS and CDR2 YFSETQ. This CDR3 has 15 amino acids. The CDR3 loop reads CASSLVLANTDTQYF. Written as DNA, the CDR3 is TGCGCCAGCAGCTTGGTGTTAGCGAACACAGATACGCAGTATTTT.

The rearrangement joins TRBV5-1 to TRBJ2-3; unclear D gene. The V end lost 0 bases, the J end lost 5 bases, and 10 bases lay between the germline ends. This CDR3 spans 14 amino acids. The germline V gene encodes CDR1 SGHRS and CDR2 YFSETQ. CDR3 protein: CASSLGGVEDTQYF. CDR3 bases: TGCGCCAGCAGCTTGGGTGGGGTTGAAGATACGCAGTATTTT.

The chain links TRBV6-5 to TRBJ2-7; 7 nucleotides align to TRBD2. V trimming: 7 bases; J trimming: 0 bases; junction bases outside the gene matches: 3. This CDR3 region has 13 residues. The germline V gene has CDR1 MNHEY and CDR2 SVGAGI. The CDR3 DNA is TGTGCCAGCAAGAGGGACTACTCCTACGAGCAGTACTTC. This translates into CASKRDYSYEQYF.

Comment on this clone: One end of the junction fails to match germline, which may point to a read error. V is TRBV5-1 and J is TRBJ2-3; TRBD1 agrees at 7 bases. Germline V CDR1 and CDR2: SGHRS, YFSETQ. The CDR3 is 15 residues long. The CDR3 nucleotides are TGTGCCAGCAGCTTGGGGGCGACAGGGTTCGATACGCAGTATTTT. Encoded protein: CASSLGATGFDTQYF.

This chain links TRBV4-1 with TRBJ2-5; D is ambiguous. This CDR3 contains 14 residues. Germline lookup yields CDR1 MGHRA and CDR2 YSYEKL. V was pared by 4 bases and J by 5 bases, with 14 bases between. The CDR3 region is CASSPIGRRETQYF. CDR3 in DNA: TGCGCCAGCAGCCCCATCGGCCGCAGGGAGACCCAGTACTTC.

The V call is TRBV4-3, the J call TRBJ2-7; D is undetermined. The CDR3 covers 14 residues. Trimming pared 3 bases from V and 7 bases from J, leaving 16 bases between. CDR1 is LGHNA and CDR2 is YSLEER in the germline V gene. The CDR3 DNA is TGCGCCAGCAGCCATGCCGCGGCCCTCGGGGAGCAGTACTTC. It translates to CASSHAAALGEQYF.

This chain connects TRBV15 to TRBJ1-2, with D possibly matching TRBD1 (6 bases). This CDR3 has 14 amino acids. CDR1 is LNHNV and CDR2 is YYDKDF in the germline V gene (reference sequence). V dropped 0 bases and J dropped 3 bases, with 8 bases sitting between them. The CDR3 here is CATSREGGDYGYTF. Here the CDR3 DNA reads TGTGCCACCAGCAGAGAAGGGGGTGACTATGGCTACACCTTC.